Shown below are 20 T cell receptor beta chains from a single sample sequenced in a study of T cell repertoires in cytomegalovirus infection (dated by TCRdb to between 2018 and 2021). The reads were generated on an Illumina HiSeq 1500. TCRdb passed the public sequencing reads through fastp at Q25 and MiXCR, retaining productive beta sequences. Identical CDR3 proteins give one entry, which carries the most common genes and DNA. The sample contains approximately 630,000 distinct CDR3 sequences, approximately 24% of them found a single time. Of the sample, roughly 8% is held by the ten largest clones. The sequencing sample was made of CD8+ T cells from PBMCs. These receptors were taken from a human donor in good health (CMV status not recorded). Some clones in this sample may be carry-over from other donors' samples.

The gene calls are TRBV20-1 and TRBJ1-5, with a possible D match to TRBD1 (5 bases). The CDR3 runs 15 residues. Trimming stripped 0 bases from V and 2 bases from J, with 11 bases between. Germline V gene sequence: CDR1 DFQATT, CDR2 SNEGSKA (reference sequence). The CDR3: CSAREGARGNQPQHF. Here the CDR3 DNA reads TGCAGTGCTAGAGAAGGTGCCAGGGGCAATCAGCCCCAGCATTTT.

The DNA for the CDR3 is TGTGCCAGCAGGCGAGCTTCGCCACAAGAGACCCAGTACTTC. It yields the protein CASRRASPQETQYF. The V call is TRBV7-4, the J call TRBJ2-5; D is unresolved. CDR3 length: 14 residues. Germline CDR1 and CDR2: SGHVT and SQSDAQ. V gave up 6 bases and J gave up 2 bases, with 13 bases separating them.

About this clonotype: A clone one base away is much larger, so this may be a read error. CDR3 sequence reads: CAWGGDRSGAQYF. CDR3 DNA sequence: TGTGCCTGGGGAGGGGACCGCTCAGGGGCCCAGTACTTC. This chain connects TRBV7-4 to TRBJ2-5; the D gene is possibly TRBD2 (7 bases). Looked up from germline, CDR1 is SGHVT and CDR2 is SQSDAQ. The CDR3 contains 13 residues. V was clipped by 11 bases and J by 9 bases, with 22 bases between them.

The chain joins TRBV2 to TRBJ2-1; 8 positions match TRBD2. The germline V gene has CDR1 SNHLY and CDR2 FYNNEI. J was trimmed by 0 bases and V by 4 bases; bases with no gene match: 11. The length of the CDR3 is 18 residues. The CDR3 spells CASSARYGRGDSYNEQFF. CDR3 coding DNA: TGTGCCAGCAGTGCCCGTTATGGGCGGGGGGACTCCTACAATGAGCAGTTCTTC.

This clonotype was observed at least ten times. CDR3 nucleotide sequence: TGTGCCAGCGGAGCGGTCCTGAGCTCTGGGGCCAACGTCCTGACTTTC. This encodes CASGAVLSSGANVLTF. The J gene is TRBJ2-6, the V gene TRBV7-6; weak D call: TRBD2 (5 bases). This CDR3 comprises 16 residues. With 8 bases removed from V and 0 bases from J, the gap between germline ends came to 14 bases. CDR1 is SGHVS and CDR2 is FNYEAQ in the germline V gene.

This clonotype showed up just a few times. V usage is TRBV6-5 and J usage is TRBJ1-1; 7 bases are a match to TRBD1. The CDR3 is made up of 17 amino acids. J was trimmed by 4 bases and V by 4 bases; bases with no gene match: 15. Per the germline V gene, CDR1 is MNHEY and CDR2 is SVGAGI. The CDR3 DNA reads TGTGCCAGCAGTTCTGGGACAGTCCCCCGAACACCCACTGAAGCTTTCTTT. It specifies CASSSGTVPRTPTEAFF.

The V and J genes are TRBV7-6 and TRBJ2-1, with 10 bases that match TRBD2. The CDR3 runs to 16 residues. Germline CDR1 reads SGHVS; CDR2 reads FNYEAQ. The ends lost 7 bases at V and 3 bases at J; junction bases unmatched: 9. The CDR3 bases are TGTGCCAGCACCAGGAGCGGGGGGGCCAACTACAATGAGCAGTTCTTC. Its translation is CASTRSGGANYNEQFF.

This clonotype turned up a few times. This rearrangement joins TRBV24-1 to TRBJ2-1, with D unresolved. The germline V gene encodes CDR1 KGHDR and CDR2 SFDVKD. Trimming left V 1 base short and J 7 bases short, with 7 bases between. The CDR3 has 13 residues. The CDR3 protein is CATSDFPKNEQFF. The CDR3 DNA reads as TGTGCCACCAGTGATTTCCCCAAGAATGAGCAGTTCTTC.

The chain is built from TRBV4-3 and TRBJ2-1, with unresolved D. This CDR3 is built from 14 residues. The V gene lost 0 bases and the J gene lost 5 bases, with 8 bases spanning the gap. Germline CDR1 reads LGHNA; CDR2 reads YSLEER. CDR3 loop: CASSQESVDNEQFF. CDR3 nucleotides: TGCGCCAGCAGCCAAGAATCGGTGGACAATGAGCAGTTCTTC.

The chain has TRBV14 and TRBJ2-4; D is unclear. This CDR3 region has 18 residues. Germline values: CDR1 SGHDN, CDR2 FVKESK. With 1 base removed from V and 1 base from J, the gap between germline ends came to 17 bases. CDR3 nucleotide sequence: TGTGCCAGCAGCCAAGGGAATATAGGCCCTGGGGCCAAAAACATTCAGTACTTC. Protein: CASSQGNIGPGAKNIQYF.

This clonotype was detected a few times. V usage is TRBV18 and J usage is TRBJ2-1, with D hard to call. Trimming left V 7 bases short and J 5 bases short, with 15 bases between. The CDR3 extends over 14 amino acids. CDR1 KGHSH and CDR2 LQKENI come from the germline V gene. Written as DNA, the CDR3 is TGTGCCAGCTTACCCCCAAGCCTCGACAATGAGCAGTTCTTC. Translation: CASLPPSLDNEQFF. Full variable domain (missing parts from reference TRBV18 and TRBJ2-1): NAGVMQNPRHLVRRRGQEARLRCSPMKGHSHVYWYRQLPEEGLKFMVYLQKENIIDESGMPKERFSAEFPKEGPSILRIQQVVRGDSAAYFCASLPPSLDNEQFFGPGTRLTVL.

The genes are TRBV19 and TRBJ2-3; TRBD2 matches 9 bases. The germline gives CDR1 LNHDA, CDR2 SQIVND (reference sequence). The CDR3 contains 16 residues. The V and J ends lost 5 bases and 2 bases, in that order; junction bases with no gene match: 8. The CDR3 nucleotides read TGTGCCAGTAGTCCCGTGGGACTAGCTCCCACAGATACGCAGTATTTT. It translates to CASSPVGLAPTDTQYF.

This clonotype was seen a few times. The chain combines TRBV24-1 with TRBJ2-1, with D possibly matching TRBD1 (7 bases). Germline assignment: CDR1 KGHDR and CDR2 SFDVKD. V lost 1 base, J lost 7 bases, and 16 bases lay in between. This CDR3 region has 16 residues. For the CDR3, the DNA is TGTGCCACCAGTGATTTCCAGGGGGGCCTGGGGAATGAGCAGTTCTTC. Protein sequence: CATSDFQGGLGNEQFF.

V and J are TRBV29-1 and TRBJ2-7; 8 nucleotides match TRBD2. The CDR3 runs 12 residues. Germline V CDR1 and CDR2: SQVTM, ANQGSEA. The J segment lost 3 bases and the V segment lost 6 bases, leaving 4 bases of the junction unmatched. The CDR3 here is CSVKTSDYEQYV. The CDR3 coding sequence is TGCAGCGTAAAGACTAGCGACTACGAGCAGTACGTC.

The genes are TRBV28 and TRBJ2-7; tentative D call: TRBD2 (6 bases). The CDR3 is made up of 16 amino acids. Trimming stripped 1 base from V and 5 bases from J, with 18 bases between. Germline assignment: CDR1 MDHEN and CDR2 SYDVKM. This CDR3 is CASSLSGLAMFHEQYV. DNA for the CDR3: TGTGCCAGCAGTTTATCTGGTCTAGCGATGTTCCACGAGCAGTACGTC.

The CDR3 spells CASSYPATGQPLSEQYV. In DNA, the CDR3 is TGTGCCAGCAGTTACCCAGCGACAGGGCAGCCTTTAAGCGAGCAGTACGTC. This sequence joins TRBV6-2 or TRBV6-3 and TRBJ2-7; TRBD1 aligns across 7 bases. The CDR3 length is 17 residues. The germline V gene encodes CDR1 MNHEY and CDR2 SVGEGT. V lost 2 bases to trimming and J lost 6 bases; unmatched junction nucleotides: 16.

This clonotype was counted at least ten times. The chain combines TRBV28 with TRBJ2-7; TRBD2 matches 12 bases. Germline V gene lookup returns CDR1 MDHEN and CDR2 SYDVKM. J gave up 6 bases and V 6 bases, and 6 bases lay outside the gene matches. This CDR3 is 14 amino acids long. The CDR3 DNA reads as TGTGCCAGCAGAAGACTAGCGGGGGCTGTCGAGCAGTACTTC. Translating it yields CASRRLAGAVEQYF.

This clonotype was seen at least ten times. The gene calls are TRBV7-2 and TRBJ2-1, with D maybe TRBD1 (5 bases). Trimming took 0 bases from V and 3 from J, leaving 12 bases between them. This CDR3 region has 16 residues. Looked up from germline, CDR1 is SGHTA and CDR2 is FQGNSA. CDR3 residues: CASSLAGRVYYNEQFF. The CDR3 region has the DNA TGTGCCAGCAGCTTAGCGGGCAGGGTATACTACAATGAGCAGTTCTTC.

For this clonotype: A clone one base away is much larger, so this may be a read error. The chain has TRBV7-6 and TRBJ2-1, with TRBD2 matching over 8 bases. Trimming removed 3 bases from V and 5 bases from J; junction bases left unmatched: 9. The V gene's germline CDR1 is SGHVS and CDR2 FNYEAQ. This CDR3 region has 16 residues. The CDR3 DNA reads TGTGCCAGCAGCTTGAGAACGGGGGGGCCCCACAATGAGCAGTTCTTC. This encodes CASSLRTGGPHNEQFF.

This clonotype was detected a few times. This sequence joins TRBV6-4 and TRBJ2-2; 8 bases are shared with TRBD2. This CDR3 region has 17 residues. The V segment lost 6 bases and the J segment 4 bases; nucleotides outside the gene matches: 13. The germline V gene has CDR1 MRHNA and CDR2 SNTAGT. The CDR3 DNA reads TGTGCCAGCAGCCCCCACCCCAGCGGGGGCATCACCGGGGAGCTGTTTTTT. It yields the protein CASSPHPSGGITGELFF.